The 27 T cell receptor beta chains in this list originate from one sample, sequenced in a study of neurological immune-mediated disorders. TCRdb re-analysed the 5' RACE reads in MiXCR, keeping a single row per CDR3 protein. The table includes roughly 45,000 distinct CDR3 sequences, around 2.9% detected once. The sample consisted of PBMCs. These receptors were taken from a woman aged 45-65 years with multiple sclerosis.

At least ten counts were recorded for this clonotype. The chain recombines TRBV3-1 with TRBJ2-1; 7 bases match TRBD1. This CDR3 comprises 14 residues. The germline CDR1 and CDR2 sequences are LGHDT and YNNKEL (reference sequence). The V gene end was trimmed by 6 bases and the J gene end by 4 bases; junction bases not matched to a gene: 6. CDR3 in DNA: TGTGCCAGCAGAGGACAGGCGAGTTACAATGAGCAGTTCTTC. Its protein product is CASRGQASYNEQFF.

This clonotype was detected many times. This chain links TRBV24-1 with TRBJ2-7; 10 bases line up with TRBD2. CDR1 KGHDR and CDR2 SFDVKD come from the germline V gene. This CDR3 is 16 amino acids long. With V trimmed by 8 bases and J by 1 base, 10 bases remained unmatched. The CDR3 protein is CATTESSGRASYEQYF. The CDR3, as DNA: TGTGCCACCACCGAATCGAGCGGGAGGGCTTCCTACGAGCAGTACTTC.

This clonotype has at least ten counts. J is TRBJ2-7 and V is TRBV10-3; TRBD1 matches at 11 bases. After removal of 8 bases from V and 5 bases from J, the junction contained 8 bases not matched to a gene. The CDR3 length is 14 residues. Per germline, CDR1 ENHRY and CDR2 SYGVKD. CDR3 in DNA: TGTGCCATCCAGGGGGGACAGGGGGTGCACGAGCAGTACTTC. The encoded protein is CAIQGGQGVHEQYF.

The sample holds many counts of this clonotype. V and J are TRBV5-1 and TRBJ1-2; D perhaps matches TRBD1 (6 bases). The V gene's germline CDR1 is SGHRS and CDR2 YFSETQ. The length of the CDR3 is 14 residues. Trimming pared 0 bases from V and 6 bases from J, leaving 12 bases between. DNA for the CDR3: TGCGCCAGCAGCTTGGTACAGGGTACGGATGGCTACACCTTC. This translates into CASSLVQGTDGYTF. Using reference TRBV5-1 and TRBJ1-2 for the parts outside the CDR3, the full variable domain is KAGVTQTPRYLIKTRGQQVTLSCSPISGHRSVSWYQQTPGQGLQFLFEYFSETQRNKGNFPGRFSGRQFSNSRSEMNVSTLELGDSALYLCASSLVQGTDGYTFGSGTRLTVV.

This clonotype has ten or more counts. J is TRBJ2-2 and V is TRBV5-1, with a weak D call TRBD1 (5 bases). Per the germline V gene, CDR1 is SGHRS and CDR2 is YFSETQ. This CDR3 has 16 amino acids. The V end lost 0 bases, the J end lost 0 bases, and 9 bases lay between the germline ends. CDR3 sequence: CASSLGSTANTGELFF. The CDR3 coding sequence is TGCGCCAGCAGCTTGGGATCGACAGCGAACACCGGGGAGCTGTTTTTT.

This clonotype has a count of ten or more. The chain joins TRBV10-3 to TRBJ2-6; D unresolved. V shed 3 bases and J shed 4 bases, with 10 bases lying between them. This CDR3 has 15 residues. Germline V CDR1 and CDR2: ENHRY, SYGVKD. CDR3 sequence reads: CAISEDRAGANVLTF. The DNA for the CDR3 is TGTGCCATCAGTGAAGATAGGGCGGGGGCCAACGTCCTGACTTTC.

This clonotype was counted at least ten times. The chain has TRBV6-5 and TRBJ1-1, with D possibly matching TRBD1 (5 bases). This CDR3 has 13 amino acids. The germline V gene has CDR1 MNHEY and CDR2 SVGAGI. V was trimmed by 0 bases and J by 11 bases, leaving 13 bases between them. For the CDR3, the DNA is TGTGCCAGCAGTTACTCACGGGACGCTGGGGCTTTCTTT. Protein sequence: CASSYSRDAGAFF.

This clonotype has at least ten counts. This chain uses TRBV6-5 with TRBJ2-6; D is ambiguous. The germline gives CDR1 MNHEY, CDR2 SVGAGI. The CDR3 contains 20 residues. V lost 3 bases and J 0 bases, leaving 21 bases between the germline ends. The CDR3 is CASSYSLPGRLSSGANVLTF. DNA for the CDR3: TGTGCCAGCAGTTATTCCCTCCCCGGGCGATTGAGCTCTGGGGCCAACGTCCTGACTTTC.

In this sample, this clonotype turned up many times. The rearrangement links TRBV12-3 or TRBV12-4 to TRBJ2-2; TRBD2 might be the D (5 bases). This CDR3 contains 16 residues. V lost 1 base, J lost 0 bases, and 9 bases lay in between. Written as DNA, the CDR3 is TGTGCCAGCAGTTTAGGGAGGCAGACGAACACCGGGGAGCTGTTTTTT. Protein sequence: CASSLGRQTNTGELFF.

The chain uses TRBV5-1 and TRBJ1-1; unclear D gene. The germline V gene has CDR1 SGHRS and CDR2 YFSETQ. The CDR3 sequence is 12 residues long. V lost 5 bases and J lost 4, with 9 bases in between. The CDR3 reads CASRQAGTEAFF. CDR3 nucleotides: TGCGCCAGCAGGCAGGCAGGCACTGAAGCTTTCTTT.

This clonotype was observed a few times. The genes are TRBV7-3 and TRBJ2-5; D gene unclear. CDR1 SGHTA and CDR2 FQGTGA come from the germline V gene. V shed 1 base and J shed 4 bases, with 7 bases lying between them. The CDR3 covers 13 residues. CDR3 DNA: TGTGCCAGCAGCTTAATGCTAGGAGAGACCCAGTACTTC. Translated: CASSLMLGETQYF.

This clonotype showed up many times. This sequence joins TRBV12-5 and TRBJ2-1, with TRBD2 identical over 9 bases. The length of the CDR3 is 15 residues. Germline assignment: CDR1 LGHNT and CDR2 FRNRAP. Trimming at V came to 4 bases and at J to 4 bases, leaving 5 bases not matched to a gene. The CDR3 reads CASGSQRGAYNEQFF. CDR3 in DNA: TGTGCTAGTGGTTCCCAGCGGGGGGCATACAATGAGCAGTTCTTC. Combining the CDR3 with reference TRBV12-5 and TRBJ2-1 gives the whole variable domain DARVTQTPRHKVTEMGQEVTMRCQPILGHNTVFWYRQTMMQGLELLAYFRNRAPLDDSGMPKDRFSAEMPDATLATLKIQPSEPRDSAVYFCASGSQRGAYNEQFFGPGTRLTVL.

This clonotype occurred many times. The CDR3 DNA sequence: TGCAGTGCGAGCAACACGGGACAGAAGAACTATGGCTACACCTTC. Its translation: CSASNTGQKNYGYTF. The chain has TRBV20-1 and TRBJ1-2; 7 nucleotides match TRBD1. V was pared by 6 bases and J by 2 bases, with 12 bases of the junction left unmatched. This CDR3 is built from 15 residues. Germline loops: CDR1 DFQATT, CDR2 SNEGSKA (reference sequence).

This clonotype was picked up many times. The chain links TRBV5-6 to TRBJ2-3, with TRBD2 identical over 9 bases. This CDR3 has 16 residues. The junction had 10 bases not matched to a gene; V was cut back by 3 bases and J by 5 bases. Germline loops: CDR1 SGHDT, CDR2 YYEEEE. The CDR3 sequence is CASSSLAGGVLDTQYF. The DNA for the CDR3 is TGTGCCAGCAGCTCCCTCGCGGGAGGGGTTTTAGATACGCAGTATTTT. Variable domain in full (rest from reference TRBV5-6 and TRBJ2-3): DAGVTQSPTHLIKTRGQQVTLRCSPKSGHDTVSWYQQALGQGPQFIFQYYEEEERQRGNFPDRFSGHQFPNYSSELNVNALLLGDSALYLCASSSLAGGVLDTQYFGPGTRLTVL.

This clonotype has at least ten counts. The V call is TRBV20-1, the J call TRBJ2-5; 7 bases map to TRBD2. With V trimmed by 3 bases and J by 2 bases, 9 bases remained unmatched. Per germline, CDR1 DFQATT and CDR2 SNEGSKA (reference sequence). This CDR3 is built from 15 residues. The CDR3 spells CSASSGGSRQETQYF. The CDR3 DNA is TGCAGTGCTAGTAGCGGCGGGAGTCGACAAGAGACCCAGTACTTC.

This clonotype appeared many times. This chain uses TRBV7-9 with TRBJ2-1; TRBD2 agrees at 10 bases. Germline loops: CDR1 SEHNR, CDR2 FQNEAQ (reference sequence). V lost 2 bases, J lost 4 bases, and 8 bases stayed unmatched. The CDR3 loop spans 17 amino acids. For the CDR3, the DNA is TGTGCCAGCAGCTTAACTTCTGGTAGCGGGGGGTACAATGAGCAGTTCTTC. This sequence encodes CASSLTSGSGGYNEQFF.

This clonotype was counted many times. For the CDR3, the DNA is TGTGCCAGCAGCCCAGGGGGGGGGACCTACGAGCAGTACTTC. It is translated as CASSPGGGTYEQYF. This chain links TRBV7-2 with TRBJ2-7; the D call may be TRBD1 or TRBD2 (7 bases each). Trimming shortened V by 5 bases and J by 2 bases, and 13 bases separated the two germline ends. The CDR3 is 14 amino acids. CDR1 is SGHTA and CDR2 is FQGNSA in the germline V gene.

The rearrangement uses TRBV19 and TRBJ1-5; D is unresolved. CDR1 is LNHDA and CDR2 is SQIVND in the germline V gene (reference sequence). Trimming removed 7 bases from V and 3 bases from J, with 19 bases in between. This CDR3 contains 16 residues. CDR3 in amino acids: CASKSHGVRLNQPQHF. For the CDR3, the DNA is TGTGCCAGTAAATCCCATGGCGTCAGGCTCAATCAGCCCCAGCATTTT.

This clonotype is termed medium-sized (0.01 to 0.1%). The chain combines TRBV28 with TRBJ2-1; D possibly uses TRBD1 or TRBD2 (5 bases each). V lost 5 bases and J 6 bases, leaving 23 bases between the germline ends. Per the germline V gene, CDR1 is MDHEN and CDR2 is SYDVKM. The CDR3 is 17 residues long. The CDR3 protein is CASSPSGFRENFNEQFF. CDR3 bases: TGTGCCAGCAGTCCTTCGGGATTCAGGGAGAACTTCAATGAGCAGTTCTTC.

This clonotype was observed at least ten times. The chain is built from TRBV5-1 and TRBJ2-3, with D unresolved. V was clipped by 3 bases and J by 2 bases, with 13 bases between them. Germline V gives CDR1 SGHRS, CDR2 YFSETQ. The CDR3 extends over 15 amino acids. Written as DNA, the CDR3 is TGCGCCAGCAGCTCCACTTCCTCACCCACAGATACGCAGTATTTT. This codes for CASSSTSSPTDTQYF.

This clonotype was seen at least ten times. The V and J genes are TRBV9 and TRBJ2-1; unclear D gene. The V gene lost 0 bases and the J gene lost 9 bases, with 7 bases spanning the gap. CDR1 SGDLS and CDR2 YYNGEE come from the germline V gene. This CDR3 is 12 amino acids long. DNA for the CDR3: TGTGCCAGCAGCGTAGATGTGGGTGAGCAGTTCTTC. Protein: CASSVDVGEQFF.

This clonotype came up many times. The chain uses TRBV5-1 and TRBJ1-4; D remains ambiguous. This CDR3 region has 15 residues. The ends were cut back, 3 bases at V and 8 bases at J, with 17 bases in the middle. The germline V gene encodes CDR1 SGHRS and CDR2 YFSETQ. In DNA, the CDR3 is TGCGCCAGCAGCTCCGGGCTCGAGTTTGTAGAAAAACTGTTTTTT. Amino acids: CASSSGLEFVEKLFF. The full variable domain, completed using reference TRBV5-1 and TRBJ1-4, is KAGVTQTPRYLIKTRGQQVTLSCSPISGHRSVSWYQQTPGQGLQFLFEYFSETQRNKGNFPGRFSGRQFSNSRSEMNVSTLELGDSALYLCASSSGLEFVEKLFFGSGTQLSVL.

This clonotype was seen repeatedly, ten times or more. The chain recombines TRBV6-6 with TRBJ2-7; no firm D call. Trimming cost V 2 bases and J 1 base, with 9 bases left between them. There are 14 residues in the CDR3. Germline CDR1 and CDR2: MNHNY and SVGAGI (reference sequence). CDR3 protein: CASSYRARSYEQYF. For the CDR3, the DNA is TGTGCCAGCAGTTACCGGGCCAGATCCTACGAGCAGTACTTC.

At least ten counts were recorded for this clonotype. The DNA of the CDR3 is TGCAGTGCTAGAGATCTAACGGGAGGGCTCTACAATGAGCAGTTCTTC. This sequence encodes CSARDLTGGLYNEQFF. V and J are TRBV20-1 and TRBJ2-1; 8 bases line up with TRBD2. CDR3 length: 16 residues. Germline CDR1 is DFQATT and CDR2 is SNEGSKA (reference sequence). V gave up 0 bases and J gave up 3 bases; unmatched junction bases: 7.

This clonotype was seen a handful of times. This clone may be a read error of a much larger clone one base away. V is TRBV5-1 and J is TRBJ2-5, with D possibly matching TRBD1 (5 bases). Germline V gives CDR1 SGHRS, CDR2 YFSETQ. There are 14 residues in the CDR3. The CDR3 region has the DNA TGCGCCAGCAGATTGACAGCGATCCAAGAGAACCAGTACTTC. This gives the protein CASRLTAIQENQYF.

There are many counts of this clonotype. V gene TRBV6-5 combines with J gene TRBJ2-5, with a possible D match to TRBD2 (5 bases). This CDR3 comprises 16 residues. Trimming took 0 bases from V and 4 from J, leaving 15 bases between them. Looked up from germline, CDR1 is MNHEY and CDR2 is SVGAGI. CDR3 nucleotide sequence: TGTGCCAGCAGTTACTCGAGTGCGGGTATGGCAGAGACCCAGTACTTC. This translates into CASSYSSAGMAETQYF.

This clonotype was seen at least ten times. The V gene is TRBV7-2, the J gene TRBJ2-3; D is perhaps TRBD2 (5 bases). Germline assignment: CDR1 SGHTA and CDR2 FQGNSA. The V end was cut by 1 base, the J end by 4 bases, with 9 bases between. The CDR3 runs to 14 residues. DNA for the CDR3: TGTGCCAGCAGCTTAGGTCAGAGGGCAGATACGCAGTATTTT. It encodes CASSLGQRADTQYF.